These 7 T cell receptor beta chains share one sample of origin, sequenced in a study of T cell repertoires in ileal Crohn's disease. Described time point: inflamed ileum from the surgical specimen. Clones were read by immunoSEQ multiplex PCR, and TCRdb kept only the in-frame ones, dropping some. The data hold 16,000 or so clones, with 92% observed a single time. The sequencing sample was made of ileal tissue. Receptors originate from an adult with Crohn's disease.

This clone was counted only a few times. This chain links TRBV28 with TRBJ1-4; TRBD1 matches 7 bases. The CDR3 runs to 13 residues. CDR1 MDHEN and CDR2 SYDVKM come from the germline V gene. V was pared by 11 bases and J by 8 bases, with 11 bases of the junction left unmatched. The CDR3 nucleotides read TGTGCCGTCCGAGACAGGGCGGGCGAAAAACTGTTTTTT. Translation gives CAVRDRAGEKLFF.

This clone showed up just a few times. CDR3 loop: CASSSPTGTEDGYTF. The CDR3 nucleotides are TGTGCCAGCAGCTCCCCTACCGGGACAGAGGATGGCTACACCTTC. The chain uses TRBV5-6 and TRBJ1-2, with 7 nucleotides matching TRBD1. CDR3 length equals 15 residues. Germline V lookup: CDR1 SGHDT, CDR2 YYEEEE. V gave up 3 bases and J gave up 6 bases; unmatched junction bases: 11. Full variable domain (rest looked up from reference TRBV5-6 and TRBJ1-2): DAGVTQSPTHLIKTRGQQVTLRCSPKSGHDTVSWYQQALGQGPQFIFQYYEEEERQRGNFPDRFSGHQFPNYSSELNVNALLLGDSALYLCASSSPTGTEDGYTFGSGTRLTVV.

The chain has TRBV29-1 and TRBJ1-2, with unresolved D. Germline V CDR1 and CDR2: SQVTM, ANQGSEA. Between the trimmed V and J ends, which lost 8 bases and 0 bases, there was a span of 13 bases. The CDR3 has 13 amino acids. The CDR3 reads CSISQLSNYGYTF. The CDR3 nucleotides are TGCAGCATCTCACAGCTCTCTAACTATGGCTACACCTTC.

The V gene is TRBV11-3, the J gene TRBJ2-1; 7 nucleotides align to TRBD1. CDR1 is SGHNT and CDR2 is YENEEA in the germline V gene. Trimming took 5 bases from V and 9 from J; bases not matched to a gene: 10. The CDR3 is 14 residues long. The CDR3 DNA reads TGTGCCAGCAGCCCACGACAGGGTGACGGTGAGCAGTTCTTC. Translating it yields CASSPRQGDGEQFF.

CDR3 residues: CASRNSHNSPLHF. The CDR3 DNA reads as TGTGCCAGCAGGAACAGTCATAATTCACCCCTCCACTTT. The rearrangement uses TRBV6-1 and TRBJ1-6; D is uncertain. V was shortened by 6 bases and J by 5 bases, with 8 bases between the two germline ends. This CDR3 is 13 amino acids long. Germline values: CDR1 MNHNS, CDR2 SASEGT.

The gene calls are TRBV6-1 and TRBJ1-1; D uncertain. Germline CDR1 and CDR2: MNHNS and SASEGT. This CDR3 has 12 residues. The germline V and J ends were trimmed by 4 bases and 4 bases, with 7 bases remaining between them. The CDR3: CASSVWGTEAFF. The CDR3 nucleotides are TGTGCCAGCAGTGTCTGGGGCACTGAAGCTTTCTTT.

CDR3 nucleotides: TGTGCCATCAGTGAGTTCGTGGGGGACCCAAGGAAGAGCTCTGGGGCCAACGTCCTGACTTTC. Translating gives CAISEFVGDPRKSSGANVLTF. This rearrangement joins TRBV10-3 to TRBJ2-6, with D perhaps assigned TRBD1 or TRBD2 (5 bases each). CDR1 and CDR2 from the germline V gene are ENHRY and SYGVKD. The V and J ends lost 1 base and 0 bases respectively, with 22 bases between them. This CDR3 is 21 amino acids long.